These 18 T cell receptor beta chains originate from one sample sequenced in a study of T cells in localized non-small cell lung cancer. Clones were sequenced by immunoSEQ multiplex PCR, and TCRdb holds only the in-frame ones, with some missing. The data show 130,000 or so clones, with about 90% seen just once and around 1.7% held by the top ten. The starting material was peripheral blood, obtained before any cancer treatment. These receptors all stem from an older female donor with stage I lung adenocarcinoma.

This rearrangement joins TRBV7-9 to TRBJ2-1; D possibly uses TRBD1 or TRBD2 (5 bases each). The CDR3 has 12 amino acids. Trimming removed 2 bases from V and 9 bases from J, with 8 bases in between. From germline, CDR1 is SEHNR and CDR2 FQNEAQ (reference sequence). CDR3 loop: CASSLRGGEQFF. The CDR3 bases are TGTGCCAGCAGCTTACGTGGGGGTGAGCAGTTCTTC.

The chain joins TRBV9 to TRBJ2-3, with a possible D match to TRBD1 (6 bases). With 4 bases removed from V and 2 bases from J, the gap between germline ends came to 17 bases. Per germline, CDR1 SGDLS and CDR2 YYNGEE. CDR3 length equals 16 residues. CDR3 sequence (DNA): TGTGCCAGCAGCCCCCAGATTCGGACAGCCACAGATACGCAGTATTTT. As protein: CASSPQIRTATDTQYF. Full variable domain (remainder filled in from reference TRBV9 and TRBJ2-3): DSGVTQTPKHLITATGQRVTLRCSPRSGDLSVYWYQQSLDQGLQFLIQYYNGEERAKGNILERFSAQQFPDLHSELNLSSLELGDSALYFCASSPQIRTATDTQYFGPGTRLTVL.

This clone was observed a handful of times. DNA of the CDR3: TGTGCCAGCAGTCAGGTAGCAGGCGGCCTACAAGAGACCCAGTACTTC. Its protein product is CASSQVAGGLQETQYF. The chain uses TRBV11-2 and TRBJ2-5; no clear D gene. The ends were cut back, 6 bases at V and 2 bases at J, with 19 bases in the middle. Germline assignment: CDR1 SGHAT and CDR2 FQNNGV. The CDR3 loop spans 16 amino acids.

The chain carries TRBV6-5 and TRBJ1-1; 10 bases fit TRBD1. J gave up 6 bases and V 2 bases, and 3 bases lay outside the gene matches. The CDR3 length is 14 residues. Per the germline V gene, CDR1 is MNHEY and CDR2 is SVGAGI. The CDR3 nucleotides are TGTGCCAGCAGTTACCGGGACAGGGGACCTGAAGCTTTCTTT. Its translation is CASSYRDRGPEAFF.

V usage is TRBV5-4 and J usage is TRBJ1-4; 10 bases map to TRBD1. The length of the CDR3 is 14 residues. The ends lost 4 bases at V and 7 bases at J; junction bases unmatched: 4. CDR1 and CDR2 (germline): SGHNT, YYREEE (reference sequence). CDR3: CASSPDRGREKLFF. CDR3 DNA: TGTGCCAGCAGCCCTGACAGGGGGCGTGAAAAACTGTTTTTT.

This clone was seen just once. The genes are TRBV28 and TRBJ2-2; the D is unclear. This CDR3 comprises 13 residues. Germline assignment: CDR1 MDHEN and CDR2 SYDVKM. Trimming removed 2 bases at V and 2 bases at J, with 3 bases between. CDR3 in amino acids: CASSLGNTGELFF. Here the CDR3 DNA reads TGTGCCAGCAGTTTAGGTAACACCGGGGAGCTGTTTTTT.

V gene TRBV5-1 combines with J gene TRBJ2-5; D is unresolved. Trimming pared 0 bases from V and 2 bases from J, leaving 8 bases between. The CDR3 sequence is 14 residues long. In germline, CDR1 is SGHRS, CDR2 YFSETQ. The CDR3 is CASSLDSTQETQYF. CDR3 in DNA: TGCGCCAGCAGCTTGGACAGCACACAAGAGACCCAGTACTTC.

The chain uses TRBV13 and TRBJ2-7; 7 bases agree with TRBD2. Germline CDR1 PRHDT, CDR2 FYEKMQ (reference sequence). This CDR3 spans 16 amino acids. V lost 4 bases to trimming and J lost 2 bases; unmatched junction nucleotides: 11. In nucleotides, the CDR3 is TGTGCCAGCAGCTCCCCCGGATGGGGGACTACCTACGAGCAGTACTTC. Residues: CASSSPGWGTTYEQYF.

Turning to this clone: This CDR3 is also generated by other DNA sequences in the sample. The V call is TRBV4-1, the J call TRBJ2-5; 7 bases align to TRBD1. This CDR3 has 14 amino acids. Trimming at V came to 0 bases and at J to 4 bases, leaving 2 bases not matched to a gene. The germline gives CDR1 MGHRA, CDR2 YSYEKL. DNA for the CDR3: TGCGCCAGCAGCCAAGACAGGGGGAGAGAGACCCAGTACTTC. Translating gives CASSQDRGRETQYF.

The chain carries TRBV18 and TRBJ2-4; D is unresolved. Germline assignment: CDR1 KGHSH and CDR2 LQKENI. The CDR3 has 15 amino acids. V lost 3 bases, J lost 3 bases, and 12 bases lay in between. CDR3 DNA sequence: TGTGCCAGCTCACCCCTCCAGGCAGACAAAAACATTCAGTACTTC. It encodes CASSPLQADKNIQYF.

The chain is built from TRBV27 and TRBJ2-7, with 12 bases aligning to TRBD2. Germline V gives CDR1 MNHEY, CDR2 SMNVEV (reference sequence). J was trimmed by 0 bases and V by 4 bases; bases with no gene match: 16. The length of the CDR3 is 20 residues. The CDR3 sequence is CASSSRTSGRIILGSYEQYF. For the CDR3, the DNA is TGTGCCAGCAGTTCAAGAACTAGCGGGAGGATCATCTTAGGCTCCTACGAGCAGTACTTC.

The CDR3 region is CASSLKRDWRLETQYF. The CDR3 nucleotides are TGTGCCAGCAGCTTGAAAAGGGACTGGAGGTTGGAGACCCAGTACTTC. The chain joins TRBV5-4 to TRBJ2-5; weak D call: TRBD2 (6 bases). Germline V CDR1 and CDR2: SGHNT, YYREEE (reference sequence). CDR3 length: 16 amino acids. The V and J ends lost 1 base and 5 bases respectively, with 18 bases between them. The variable domain in full, completed from reference TRBV5-4 and TRBJ2-5, reads ETGVTQSPTHLIKTRGQQVTLRCSSQSGHNTVSWYQQALGQGPQFIFQYYREEENGRGNFPPRFSGLQFPNYSSELNVNALELDDSALYLCASSLKRDWRLETQYFGPGTRLLVL.

The J gene is TRBJ2-7, the V gene TRBV28; 10 positions match TRBD1. The CDR3 covers 16 residues. Germline V lookup: CDR1 MDHEN, CDR2 SYDVKM. With 1 base clipped from V and 7 bases from J, the junction kept 10 bases outside the gene matches. The CDR3 sequence: CASSLLGTGVSGEQYF. The DNA of the CDR3 is TGTGCCAGCAGTTTATTGGGGACAGGGGTGTCGGGAGAGCAGTACTTC.

The genes are TRBV5-6 and TRBJ2-1; TRBD2 agrees at 13 bases. The CDR3 loop spans 16 amino acids. The germline V gene has CDR1 SGHDT and CDR2 YYEEEE. The V gene end was trimmed by 0 bases and the J gene end by 6 bases; junction bases not matched to a gene: 3. CDR3 nucleotides: TGTGCCAGCAGCTTGGAAAGGACTAGCGGGGGCAATGAGCAGTTCTTC. Amino acids: CASSLERTSGGNEQFF.

The rearrangement joins TRBV2 to TRBJ1-5, with TRBD1 as a possible D gene (6 bases). Looked up from germline, CDR1 is SNHLY and CDR2 is FYNNEI. The V end lost 4 bases, the J end lost 8 bases, and 21 bases lay between the germline ends. The CDR3 extends over 16 amino acids. The CDR3 sequence: CASSANDQTGLKPQHF. The CDR3 DNA follows: TGTGCCAGCAGTGCCAACGATCAGACAGGCCTAAAGCCCCAGCATTTT.

This chain uses TRBV9 with TRBJ2-7; weak D call: TRBD1 (5 bases). CDR1 and CDR2 (germline): SGDLS, YYNGEE. The CDR3 is 14 residues long. V lost 5 bases and J lost 0, with 12 bases in between. The CDR3 DNA reads TGTGCCAGCAGTTATACAGGCCACTCCTACGAGCAGTACTTC. It yields the protein CASSYTGHSYEQYF.

The rearrangement uses TRBV6-1 and TRBJ1-5; 7 bases line up with TRBD1. Germline values: CDR1 MNHNS, CDR2 SASEGT. The CDR3 has 13 amino acids. The junction had 4 bases not matched to a gene; V was cut back by 11 bases and J by 0 bases. The CDR3 here is CAGQDNSNQPQHF. The CDR3 DNA reads TGTGCCGGACAGGACAATAGCAATCAGCCCCAGCATTTT.

The CDR3 spells CASSLAGGGNYGYTF. DNA for the CDR3: TGTGCCAGCAGTTTAGCAGGGGGGGGGAACTATGGCTACACCTTC. V and J are TRBV27 and TRBJ1-2; 7 nucleotides match TRBD1. The V and J ends lost 2 bases and 2 bases, in that order; junction bases with no gene match: 5. CDR1 and CDR2 from the germline V gene are MNHEY and SMNVEV (reference sequence). The CDR3 consists of 15 residues.